These 3 T cell receptor beta chains came from one sample sequenced in a study of shared clonotypes between healthy human individuals. Data came from immunoSEQ multiplex PCR; TCRdb stores just in-frame clones and leaves some out. The table records a few million clones, roughly 95% of them present only once. The naive CD8 population came from CD45RO-negative cells selected for CCR7, without terminally differentiated effector memory CD45RA+ cells. Sequencing used naive CD8+ T cells from PBMCs. The receptor set was obtained from a young man in good health. Some clones in this sample may be carry-over from other donors' samples.

This clone was seen a single time. The V call is TRBV11-2, the J call TRBJ2-7, with D uncertain. There are 11 residues in the CDR3. Germline lookup yields CDR1 SGHAT and CDR2 FQNNGV. Trimming cost V 0 bases and J 7 bases, with 4 bases left between them. The CDR3 region has the DNA TGTGCCAGCAGCTTAGAGTCAGAGCAGTACTTC. The encoded protein is CASSLESEQYF.

Concerning this clone: Other DNA sequences of this sample code for an identical CDR3. The chain is built from TRBV5-6 and TRBJ2-7; no firm D call. Germline CDR1 reads SGHDT; CDR2 reads YYEEEE. The CDR3 is 13 residues long. V lost 0 bases and J lost 1, with 5 bases in between. CDR3 protein: CASSLGVSYEQYF. CDR3 nucleotide sequence: TGTGCCAGCAGCTTGGGTGTATCCTACGAGCAGTACTTC.

This clone was seen just once. The chain joins TRBV4-3 to TRBJ1-3; D is unclear. This CDR3 has 14 amino acids. The germline CDR1 and CDR2 sequences are LGHNA and YSLEER. Trimming pared 0 bases from V and 8 bases from J, leaving 11 bases between. The CDR3: CASSQDRGAHTIYF. The CDR3 DNA reads TGCGCCAGCAGCCAAGATCGGGGAGCGCACACCATATATTTT.